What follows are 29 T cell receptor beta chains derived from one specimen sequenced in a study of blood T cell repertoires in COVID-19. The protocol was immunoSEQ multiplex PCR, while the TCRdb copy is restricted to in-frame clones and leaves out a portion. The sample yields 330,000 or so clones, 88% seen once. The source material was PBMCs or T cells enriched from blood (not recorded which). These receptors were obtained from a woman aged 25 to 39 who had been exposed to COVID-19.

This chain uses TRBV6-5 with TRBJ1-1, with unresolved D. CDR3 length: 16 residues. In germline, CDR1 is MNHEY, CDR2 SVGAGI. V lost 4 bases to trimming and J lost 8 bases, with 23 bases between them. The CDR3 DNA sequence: TGTGCCAGCAGTTCCCCCTTCGGGTCCCCAGCCCCAGAAGCTTTCTTT. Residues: CASSSPFGSPAPEAFF.

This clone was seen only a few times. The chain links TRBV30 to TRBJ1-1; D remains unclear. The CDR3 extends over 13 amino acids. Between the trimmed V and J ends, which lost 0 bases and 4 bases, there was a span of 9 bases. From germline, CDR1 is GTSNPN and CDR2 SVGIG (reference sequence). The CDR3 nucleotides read TGTGCCTGGAGTGTACTCCTTATCACTGAAGCTTTCTTT. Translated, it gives CAWSVLLITEAFF.

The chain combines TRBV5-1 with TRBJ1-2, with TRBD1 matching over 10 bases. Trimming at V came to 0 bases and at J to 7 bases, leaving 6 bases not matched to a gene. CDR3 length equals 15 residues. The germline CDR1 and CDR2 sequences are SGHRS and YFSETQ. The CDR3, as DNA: TGCGCCAGCAGCTTGGGACAGGGGGCCAACAGTGGCTACACCTTC. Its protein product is CASSLGQGANSGYTF.

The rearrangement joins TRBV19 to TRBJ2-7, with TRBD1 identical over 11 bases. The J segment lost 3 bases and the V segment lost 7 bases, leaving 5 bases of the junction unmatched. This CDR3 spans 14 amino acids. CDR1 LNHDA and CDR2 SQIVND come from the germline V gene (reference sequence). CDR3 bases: TGTGCCAGTATGGGGGGACAGGGGGTCTACGAGCAGTACTTC. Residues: CASMGGQGVYEQYF.

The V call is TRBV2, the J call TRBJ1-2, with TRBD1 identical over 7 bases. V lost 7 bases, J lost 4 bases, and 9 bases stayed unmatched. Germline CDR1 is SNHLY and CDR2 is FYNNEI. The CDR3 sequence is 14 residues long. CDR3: CASNDRVGIYGYTF. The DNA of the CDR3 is TGTGCCAGCAACGACAGGGTAGGAATCTATGGCTACACCTTC. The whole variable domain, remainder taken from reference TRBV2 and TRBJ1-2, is EPEVTQTPSHQVTQMGQEVILRCVPISNHLYFYWYRQILGQKVEFLVSFYNNEISEKSEIFDDQFSVERPDGSNFTLKIRSTKLEDSAMYFCASNDRVGIYGYTFGSGTRLTVV.

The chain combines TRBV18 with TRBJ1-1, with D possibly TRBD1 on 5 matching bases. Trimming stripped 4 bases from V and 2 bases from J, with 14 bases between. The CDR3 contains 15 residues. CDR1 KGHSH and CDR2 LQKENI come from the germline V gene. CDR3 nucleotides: TGTGCCAGCTCACTTCACAGGACGCAAAACACTGAAGCTTTCTTT. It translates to CASSLHRTQNTEAFF.

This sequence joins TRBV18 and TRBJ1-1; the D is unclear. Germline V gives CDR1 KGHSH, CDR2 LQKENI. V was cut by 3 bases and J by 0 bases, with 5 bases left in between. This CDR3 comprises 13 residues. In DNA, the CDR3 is TGTGCCAGCTCACCCGCGGTGAACACTGAAGCTTTCTTT. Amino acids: CASSPAVNTEAFF.

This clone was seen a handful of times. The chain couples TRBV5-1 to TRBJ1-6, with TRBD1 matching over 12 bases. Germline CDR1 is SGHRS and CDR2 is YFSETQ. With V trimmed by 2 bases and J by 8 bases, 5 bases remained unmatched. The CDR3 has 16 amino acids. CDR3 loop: CASSFAGTGGDSPLHF. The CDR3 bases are TGCGCCAGCAGCTTCGCCGGGACAGGGGGCGATTCACCCCTCCACTTT.

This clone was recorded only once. This chain's CDR3 is CASSPEYQETQYF. CDR3 DNA sequence: TGTGCCAGCAGCCCCGAGTACCAAGAGACCCAGTACTTC. The chain links TRBV3-1 (or the pseudogene TRBV3-2) to TRBJ2-5, with unresolved D. This CDR3 comprises 13 residues. Germline-derived CDR1 and CDR2 are LGHDT and YNNKEL (reference sequence). V was cut by 4 bases and J by 0 bases, with 6 bases left in between.

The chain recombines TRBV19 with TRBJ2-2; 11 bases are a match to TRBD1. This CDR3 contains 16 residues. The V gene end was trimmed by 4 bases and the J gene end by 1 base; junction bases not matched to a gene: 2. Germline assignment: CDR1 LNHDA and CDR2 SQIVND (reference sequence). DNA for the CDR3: TGTGCCAGTAGTAGGGACAGGGGGGAGAACACCGGGGAGCTGTTTTTT. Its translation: CASSRDRGENTGELFF.

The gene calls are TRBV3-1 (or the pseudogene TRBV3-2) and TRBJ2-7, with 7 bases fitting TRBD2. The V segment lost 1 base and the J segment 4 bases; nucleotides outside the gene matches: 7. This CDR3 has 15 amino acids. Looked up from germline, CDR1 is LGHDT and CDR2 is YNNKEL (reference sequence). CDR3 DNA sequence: TGTGCCAGCAGCCAAGGCCCTAGCGGCGGTTACGAGCAGTACTTC. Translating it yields CASSQGPSGGYEQYF.

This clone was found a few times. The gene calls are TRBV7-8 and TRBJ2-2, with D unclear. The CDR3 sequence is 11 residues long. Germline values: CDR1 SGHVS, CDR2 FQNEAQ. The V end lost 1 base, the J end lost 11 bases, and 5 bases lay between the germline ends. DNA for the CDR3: TGTGCCAGCAGCTTAGTTATCGAGCTGTTTTTT. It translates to CASSLVIELFF. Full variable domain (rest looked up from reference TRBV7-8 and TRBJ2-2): GAGVSQSPRYKVAKRGQDVALRCDPISGHVSLFWYQQALGQGPEFLTYFQNEAQLDKSGLPSDRFFAERPEGSVSTLKIQRTQQEDSAVYLCASSLVIELFFGEGSRLTVL.

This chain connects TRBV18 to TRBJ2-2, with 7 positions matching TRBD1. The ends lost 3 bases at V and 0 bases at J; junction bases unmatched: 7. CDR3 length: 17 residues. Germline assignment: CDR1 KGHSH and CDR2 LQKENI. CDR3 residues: CASSPPQGRTNTGELFF. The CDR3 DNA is TGTGCCAGCTCACCGCCACAGGGGCGAACGAACACCGGGGAGCTGTTTTTT.

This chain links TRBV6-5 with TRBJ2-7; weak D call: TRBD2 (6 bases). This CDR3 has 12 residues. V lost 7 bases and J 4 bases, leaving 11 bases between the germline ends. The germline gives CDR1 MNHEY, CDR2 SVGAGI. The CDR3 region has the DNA TGTGCCAGCAATCAACGGGGGTACGAGCAGTACTTC. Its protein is CASNQRGYEQYF.

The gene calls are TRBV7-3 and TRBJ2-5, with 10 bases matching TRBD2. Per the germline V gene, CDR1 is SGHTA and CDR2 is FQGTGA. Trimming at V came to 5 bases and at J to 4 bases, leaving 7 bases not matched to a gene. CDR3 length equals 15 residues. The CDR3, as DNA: TGTGCCAGCAGCCCGCTAGCGGGAGCGGCAGAGACCCAGTACTTC. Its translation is CASSPLAGAAETQYF.

DNA for the CDR3: TGCAGTGCTAGTCTCCGGACAGGGGCCTCTGGGGCCAACGTCCTGACTTTC. Translation: CSASLRTGASGANVLTF. The genes are TRBV20-1 and TRBJ2-6; TRBD1 agrees at 9 bases. V lost 3 bases and J lost 0; bases outside the gene matches: 6. CDR1 and CDR2 from the germline V gene are DFQATT and SNEGSKA (reference sequence). This CDR3 has 17 residues.

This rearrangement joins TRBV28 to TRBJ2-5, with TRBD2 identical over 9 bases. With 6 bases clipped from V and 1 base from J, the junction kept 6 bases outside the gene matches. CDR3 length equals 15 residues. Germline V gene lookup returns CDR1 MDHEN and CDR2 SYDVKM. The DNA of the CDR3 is TGTGCCAGCAGGATTAGCGGGAGTGGCCAAGAGACCCAGTACTTC. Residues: CASRISGSGQETQYF.

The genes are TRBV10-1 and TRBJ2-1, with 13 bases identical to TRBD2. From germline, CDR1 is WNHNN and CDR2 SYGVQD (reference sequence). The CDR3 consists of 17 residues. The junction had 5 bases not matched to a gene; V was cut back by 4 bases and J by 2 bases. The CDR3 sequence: CASSGGTSGITYNEQFF. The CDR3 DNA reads TGCGCCAGCAGTGGAGGGACTAGCGGGATAACCTACAATGAGCAGTTCTTC.

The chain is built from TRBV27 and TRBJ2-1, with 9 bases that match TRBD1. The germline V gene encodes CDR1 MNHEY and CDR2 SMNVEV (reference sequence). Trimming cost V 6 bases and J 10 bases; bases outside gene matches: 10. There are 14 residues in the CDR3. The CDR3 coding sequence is TGTGCCAGCAGACAGGGGGCGCTTGGTTGGGAGCAGTTCTTC. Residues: CASRQGALGWEQFF.

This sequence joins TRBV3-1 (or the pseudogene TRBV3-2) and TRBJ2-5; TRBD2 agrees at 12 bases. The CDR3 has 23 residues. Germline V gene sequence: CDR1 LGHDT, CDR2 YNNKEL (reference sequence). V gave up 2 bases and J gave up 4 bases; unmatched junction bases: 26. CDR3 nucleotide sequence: TGTGCCAGCAGCCAACCCTTTCGGGGCAGGTTAGGGCTAGCGGGAGGGAGTCTAGAGACCCAGTACTTC. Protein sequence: CASSQPFRGRLGLAGGSLETQYF.

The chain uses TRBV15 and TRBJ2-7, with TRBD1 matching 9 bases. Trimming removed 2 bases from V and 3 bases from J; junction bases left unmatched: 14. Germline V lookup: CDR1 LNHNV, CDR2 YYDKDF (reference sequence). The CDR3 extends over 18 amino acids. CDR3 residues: CATSRQKIRDREGYEQYF. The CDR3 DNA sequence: TGTGCCACCAGCAGACAAAAAATACGGGACAGGGAAGGCTACGAGCAGTACTTC.

CDR3 in DNA: TGTGCCAGCAGCTTTTTCAGGGTAGGTCAGCCCCAGCATTTT. It specifies CASSFFRVGQPQHF. This sequence joins TRBV5-5 and TRBJ1-5; D is possibly TRBD1 (5 bases). The CDR3 length is 14 residues. Germline values: CDR1 SGHKS, CDR2 YYEKEE (reference sequence). Trimming removed 2 bases from V and 6 bases from J, with 12 bases in between.

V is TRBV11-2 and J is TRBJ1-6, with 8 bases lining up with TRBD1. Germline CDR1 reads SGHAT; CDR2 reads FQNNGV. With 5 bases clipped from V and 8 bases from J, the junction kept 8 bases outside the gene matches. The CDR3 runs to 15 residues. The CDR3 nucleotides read TGTGCCAGCAGCCGCCCGCGGACAGGGTATTCACCCCTCCACTTT. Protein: CASSRPRTGYSPLHF.

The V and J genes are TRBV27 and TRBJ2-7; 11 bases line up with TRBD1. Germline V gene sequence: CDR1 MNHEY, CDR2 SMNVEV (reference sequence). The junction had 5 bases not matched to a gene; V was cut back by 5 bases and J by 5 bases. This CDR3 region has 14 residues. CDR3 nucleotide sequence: TGTGCCAGCAGTAGGGACAGGGGGGTTGACGAGCAGTACTTC. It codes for CASSRDRGVDEQYF.

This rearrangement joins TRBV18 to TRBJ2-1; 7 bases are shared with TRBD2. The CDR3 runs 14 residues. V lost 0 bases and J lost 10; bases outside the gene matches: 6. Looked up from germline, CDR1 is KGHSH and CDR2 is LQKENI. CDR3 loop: CASSPPGGSGEQFF. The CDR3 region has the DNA TGTGCCAGCTCACCACCGGGCGGGAGTGGCGAGCAGTTCTTC. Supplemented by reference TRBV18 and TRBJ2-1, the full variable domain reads NAGVMQNPRHLVRRRGQEARLRCSPMKGHSHVYWYRQLPEEGLKFMVYLQKENIIDESGMPKERFSAEFPKEGPSILRIQQVVRGDSAAYFCASSPPGGSGEQFFGPGTRLTVL.

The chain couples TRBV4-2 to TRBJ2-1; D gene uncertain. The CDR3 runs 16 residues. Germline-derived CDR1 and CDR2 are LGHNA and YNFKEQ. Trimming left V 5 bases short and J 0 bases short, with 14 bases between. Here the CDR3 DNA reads TGTGCCAGCAGCACAAGCCACTGGAGCTCCTACAATGAGCAGTTCTTC. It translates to CASSTSHWSSYNEQFF.

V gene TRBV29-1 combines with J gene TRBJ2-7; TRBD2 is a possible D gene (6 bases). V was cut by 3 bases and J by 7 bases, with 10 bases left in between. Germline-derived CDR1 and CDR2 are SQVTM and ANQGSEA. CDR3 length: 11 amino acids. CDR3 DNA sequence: TGCAGCGTTGATAGGGCGGGGGAGCAGTACTTC. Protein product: CSVDRAGEQYF.

CDR3 nucleotide sequence: TGTGCCATCACGAGGGATAACACCGGGGAGCTGTTTTTT. Amino acid sequence: CAITRDNTGELFF. The rearrangement uses TRBV10-3 and TRBJ2-2, with D maybe TRBD2 (5 bases). The germline CDR1 and CDR2 sequences are ENHRY and SYGVKD. The V end lost 7 bases, the J end lost 2 bases, and 8 bases lay between the germline ends. This CDR3 spans 13 amino acids.

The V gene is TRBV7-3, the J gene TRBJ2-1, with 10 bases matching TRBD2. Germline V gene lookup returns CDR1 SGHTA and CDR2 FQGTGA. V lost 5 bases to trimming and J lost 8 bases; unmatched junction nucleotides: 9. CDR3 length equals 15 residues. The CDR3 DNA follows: TGTGCCAGCAGCCCAGCTAGCGGGAGCGGCTATGAGCAGTTCTTC. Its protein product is CASSPASGSGYEQFF.